This T cell receptor beta chain was identified in a study of technical replicates of blood from a handful of donors. This table comes from immunoSEQ multiplex PCR, and its TCRdb copy is limited to in-frame clones, with some not included. The profile shows about 78,000 clones, approximately 93% of them singletons. There are 13 residues in the CDR3. Germline CDR1 MNHEY, CDR2 SVGAGI. The J segment lost 5 bases and the V segment lost 5 bases, leaving 5 bases of the junction unmatched. The V call is TRBV6-5, the J call TRBJ2-7; 8 positions match TRBD1. Source material: T cells isolated from PBMCs. The clonotype originates from a human donor in good health. The chain's CDR3 is CASSLTGAHEQYF. Written as DNA, the CDR3 is TGTGCCAGCAGTCTGACAGGGGCCCACGAGCAGTACTTC.